Shown below are 19 T cell receptor beta chains from a single sample sequenced in a study of cytomegalovirus exposure and HLA in healthy donors. This PCR relied on a set of 60 Vbeta primers and 13 Jbeta primers. Measured with immunoSEQ multiplex PCR; TCRdb has only the in-frame clones, and not every one. The sample data list some 120,000 clones. The sample consisted of PBMCs. Source of these receptors: a young man in good health and CMV-seronegative.

The genes are TRBV28 and TRBJ1-2, with a tentative D call TRBD1 (5 bases). This CDR3 comprises 13 residues. Germline values: CDR1 MDHEN, CDR2 SYDVKM. Between the trimmed V and J ends, which lost 6 bases and 5 bases, there was a span of 13 bases. CDR3 residues: CASRAGGGYGYTF. The CDR3 DNA reads as TGTGCCAGCAGGGCTGGGGGGGGGTATGGCTACACCTTC.

Here the CDR3 DNA reads TGTGCCAGCTCACCAATCTCAGATACGCAGTATTTT. Translation gives CASSPISDTQYF. V is TRBV18 and J is TRBJ2-3; no firm D call. The CDR3 extends over 12 amino acids. Trimming stripped 2 bases from V and 4 bases from J, with 4 bases between. Germline assignment: CDR1 KGHSH and CDR2 LQKENI.

J is TRBJ2-7 and V is TRBV2; 8 bases are a match to TRBD1. The ends lost 7 bases at V and 0 bases at J; junction bases unmatched: 8. The germline CDR1 and CDR2 sequences are SNHLY and FYNNEI. There are 15 residues in the CDR3. The CDR3 loop reads CASKVGQGVSYEQYF. CDR3 sequence (DNA): TGTGCCAGCAAGGTCGGACAGGGTGTCTCCTACGAGCAGTACTTC.

The CDR3 coding sequence is TGTGCCAGCCGGGGGGCCGGCAATCAGCCCCAGCATTTT. It is translated as CASRGAGNQPQHF. The chain employs TRBV2 and TRBJ1-5; a possible D gene is TRBD1 (6 bases). CDR3 size: 13 residues. V was trimmed by 8 bases and J by 2 bases, leaving 10 bases between them. Germline-derived CDR1 and CDR2 are SNHLY and FYNNEI.

V is TRBV15 and J is TRBJ1-6; D may be TRBD1 (5 bases). Germline CDR1 reads LNHNV; CDR2 reads YYDKDF (reference sequence). V was cut by 0 bases and J by 8 bases, with 11 bases left in between. The CDR3 totals 15 residues. The CDR3 region is CATSRDGRADSPLHF. The CDR3 nucleotides are TGTGCCACCAGCAGAGACGGCAGGGCTGATTCACCCCTCCACTTT.

The DNA for the CDR3 is TGTGCCAGCAGCCCCTACCCCCCTGGGCCCACCGGGGAGCTGTTTTTT. It codes for CASSPYPPGPTGELFF. The chain recombines TRBV9 with TRBJ2-2; D gene uncertain. This CDR3 is 16 amino acids long. Germline V CDR1 and CDR2: SGDLS, YYNGEE. The ends were cut back, 4 bases at V and 4 bases at J, with 17 bases in the middle.

This chain connects TRBV19 to TRBJ2-7; a weak D match, TRBD1 (6 bases). V dropped 3 bases and J dropped 6 bases, with 15 bases sitting between them. Germline lookup yields CDR1 LNHDA and CDR2 SQIVND (reference sequence). The CDR3 has 14 amino acids. The CDR3 DNA is TGTGCCAGTAGTATCGGGCAGGGGTTTATCGAGCAGTACTTC. Protein product: CASSIGQGFIEQYF.

The chain carries TRBV27 and TRBJ2-3; D remains ambiguous. The germline gives CDR1 MNHEY, CDR2 SMNVEV (reference sequence). The CDR3 totals 11 residues. Trimming took 6 bases from V and 6 from J, leaving 7 bases between them. CDR3 in DNA: TGTGCCAGCAGCGTTCTGGATACGCAGTATTTT. It encodes CASSVLDTQYF.

The chain joins TRBV6-5 to TRBJ2-7, with D possibly being TRBD1 (6 bases). Germline-derived CDR1 and CDR2 are MNHEY and SVGAGI. This CDR3 comprises 15 residues. V lost 5 bases and J 2 bases, leaving 16 bases between the germline ends. CDR3 coding DNA: TGTGCCAGCAGTCCTCTTCGACAGGCCACCTACGAGCAGTACTTC. Its translation: CASSPLRQATYEQYF.

The chain couples TRBV15 to TRBJ2-1; 9 positions match TRBD2. J was trimmed by 7 bases and V by 3 bases; bases with no gene match: 4. Germline CDR1 is LNHNV and CDR2 is YYDKDF (reference sequence). This CDR3 comprises 14 residues. The CDR3 DNA reads TGTGCCACCAGCAGGAGGACTAGCGCGAATGAGCAGTTCTTC. Translated, it gives CATSRRTSANEQFF.

This chain uses TRBV11-2 with TRBJ2-3; TRBD2 matches at 9 bases. Unmatched junction bases numbered 10, after V lost 0 bases and J lost 9 bases. The CDR3 sequence is 16 residues long. From germline, CDR1 is SGHAT and CDR2 FQNNGV. DNA for the CDR3: TGTGCCAGCAGCTTAGAGGCGGGAGGGCCAACAGGAACGCAGTATTTT. As protein: CASSLEAGGPTGTQYF.

This sequence joins TRBV5-1 and TRBJ2-2; 8 bases are shared with TRBD1. J gave up 6 bases and V 4 bases, and 8 bases lay outside the gene matches. Germline loops: CDR1 SGHRS, CDR2 YFSETQ. The CDR3 is made up of 15 amino acids. The CDR3 region has the DNA TGCGCCAGCAGCACCCGGACAGGGCGCGCCGGGGAGCTGTTTTTT. Translated: CASSTRTGRAGELFF.

This chain uses TRBV4-1 with TRBJ1-1; D might be TRBD1 (6 bases). CDR3 length: 14 residues. Trimming pared 2 bases from V and 1 base from J, leaving 8 bases between. Germline CDR1 MGHRA, CDR2 YSYEKL. CDR3 in DNA: TGCGCCAGCAGCCAATCGACAGGGAACACTGAAGCTTTCTTT. The encoded protein is CASSQSTGNTEAFF.

The chain links TRBV7-9 to TRBJ1-2; possibly TRBD1 for D (5 bases). The CDR3 is made up of 13 amino acids. In germline, CDR1 is SEHNR, CDR2 FQNEAQ (reference sequence). The V and J ends lost 5 bases and 6 bases respectively, with 13 bases between them. The CDR3 is CASSPMGGHGYTF. Written as DNA, the CDR3 is TGTGCCAGCAGCCCGATGGGGGGACATGGCTACACCTTC.

The DNA of the CDR3 is TGTGCCAGCAGGAGATCGTCTGAAAATGGCTACACCTTC. This codes for CASRRSSENGYTF. V gene TRBV28 combines with J gene TRBJ1-2; D not resolved. Trimming removed 6 bases from V and 6 bases from J, with 14 bases in between. CDR3 size: 13 residues. Germline V lookup: CDR1 MDHEN, CDR2 SYDVKM.

The chain employs TRBV7-9 and TRBJ1-1; weak D call: TRBD1 (6 bases). With 5 bases removed from V and 10 bases from J, the gap between germline ends came to 17 bases. The length of the CDR3 is 13 residues. CDR1 and CDR2 (germline): SEHNR, FQNEAQ (reference sequence). This CDR3 is CASSLLQTGRAFF. The CDR3, as DNA: TGTGCCAGCAGCCTTCTTCAGACAGGTCGAGCTTTCTTT. The whole variable domain, filled in from reference TRBV7-9 and TRBJ1-1, reads DTGVSQNPRHKITKRGQNVTFRCDPISEHNRLYWYRQTLGQGPEFLTYFQNEAQLEKSRLLSDRFSAERPKGSFSTLEIQRTEQGDSAMYLCASSLLQTGRAFFGQGTRLTVV.

On this clone: No conserved phenylalanine or tryptophan is present at the end of the CDR3, so a read error is the likely explanation. The chain is built from TRBV11-2 and TRBJ2-3; D not resolved. CDR1 and CDR2 from the germline V gene are SGHAT and FQNNGV. The ends were cut back, 1 base at V and 1 base at J, with 12 bases in the middle. This CDR3 comprises 16 residues. The CDR3 spells CASSLVGGLGTDTQYV. The CDR3 DNA reads TGTGCCAGCAGCTTAGTGGGTGGTCTCGGCACAGATACGCAGTATGTT.

The rearrangement uses TRBV5-1 and TRBJ2-5; 8 positions match TRBD1. The V gene's germline CDR1 is SGHRS and CDR2 YFSETQ. The CDR3 is 14 residues long. The V and J ends lost 4 bases and 4 bases, in that order; junction bases with no gene match: 6. The CDR3 region is CASSQGQGGETQYF. The CDR3 region has the DNA TGCGCCAGCAGCCAAGGACAGGGAGGAGAGACCCAGTACTTC. Combining the CDR3 with reference TRBV5-1 and TRBJ2-5 gives the whole variable domain KAGVTQTPRYLIKTRGQQVTLSCSPISGHRSVSWYQQTPGQGLQFLFEYFSETQRNKGNFPGRFSGRQFSNSRSEMNVSTLELGDSALYLCASSQGQGGETQYFGPGTRLLVL.

CDR3 sequence (DNA): TGTGCCAGCAGTTCAGGGGGCGGCTACGAGCAGTACTTC. Translated, it gives CASSSGGGYEQYF. J is TRBJ2-7 and V is TRBV28; 8 bases are a match to TRBD1. The V gene end was trimmed by 4 bases and the J gene end by 3 bases; junction bases not matched to a gene: 2. The CDR3 spans 13 residues. The germline gives CDR1 MDHEN, CDR2 SYDVKM.